This paragraph reports one TCR beta chain. What it recognizes is unknown. Germline V gene sequence: CDR1 SEHNR, CDR2 FQNEAQ (reference sequence). This CDR3 is 16 amino acids long. The V gene lost 1 base and the J gene lost 3 bases, with 12 bases spanning the gap. Memory CD4+ T cells were sorted as CD4+CD45RO+CD25- cells. Broader study findings: Tumor memory CD4+ T cell TCR gene usage was found to cluster with blood and lymph node memory CD4+ cells and with lymph node naive CD4+ cells.

Semi-nested PCR with Nested Universal Primer A followed constant-region reverse priming of full-length variable regions. TCRdb redid the calling of the 5' RACE reads with MiXCR, one entry per CDR3 protein. The top ten hold 3% to 5% of the sample, which has roughly 5,900 distinct CDR3 sequences, 69% seen once. Sequencing was done on a sample of memory CD4+ T cells sorted from a lymph node. Indicated subset: memory CD4+ T cells, CD4+CD45RO+CD25-. The sequence came from a female donor with breast cancer. The chain employs TRBV7-9 and TRBJ2-2, with D perhaps matching TRBD2 (6 bases). CDR3 residues: CASSLVPPGDTGELFF. CDR3 coding DNA: TGTGCCAGCAGCTTAGTCCCCCCGGGGGACACCGGGGAGCTGTTTTTT.